This passage covers 5 T cell receptor beta chains from one sample sequenced in a study of naive and memory T cell subsets. An oligonucleotide containing a UMI was ligated to the 3' end of TCR cDNA. Four PCR rounds used nested alpha and beta constant region primers plus the SP2 primer. TCRdb called the 5' RACE reads again in MiXCR, with one record for every CDR3 protein. The data contain 50,000 to 65,000 distinct CDR3 sequences, about 7.1% of them singletons. The receptors here all came from a female donor in good health.

In DNA, the CDR3 is TGTGCCAGCAGCCAGAACGGACTCCCGTCCTACGAGCAGTACTTC. Its protein product is CASSQNGLPSYEQYF. V and J are TRBV7-2 and TRBJ2-7, with D possibly TRBD2 on 5 matching bases. This CDR3 comprises 15 residues. CDR1 and CDR2 (germline): SGHTA, FQGNSA. V lost 5 bases to trimming and J lost 1 base, with 15 bases between them.

This clonotype came up many times. This chain connects TRBV18 to TRBJ2-3; 7 bases agree with TRBD1. Germline V gene data show CDR1 as KGHSH and CDR2 as LQKENI. J gave up 5 bases and V 3 bases, and 8 bases lay outside the gene matches. This CDR3 comprises 15 residues. The chain's CDR3 is CASSPTQGEGDTQYF. As DNA, the CDR3 is TGTGCCAGCTCACCTACTCAGGGGGAAGGAGATACGCAGTATTTT.

This clonotype was picked up a small number of times. This chain connects TRBV20-1 to TRBJ2-6; 9 nucleotides match TRBD1. Germline trimming cut 3 bases from V and 2 bases from J; bases unmatched to any gene: 14. Germline CDR1 and CDR2: DFQATT and SNEGSKA (reference sequence). This CDR3 is built from 19 residues. CDR3 amino acids: CSASTSLGQGTTGANVLTF. The CDR3 DNA is TGCAGTGCTAGTACCTCCTTGGGACAGGGAACTACTGGGGCCAACGTCCTGACTTTC.

The V and J genes are TRBV5-1 and TRBJ2-7; 8 nucleotides match TRBD1. The J segment lost 2 bases and the V segment lost 0 bases, leaving 7 bases of the junction unmatched. This CDR3 has 16 residues. Germline lookup yields CDR1 SGHRS and CDR2 YFSETQ. The CDR3 spells CASSLGLTGATYEQYF. In nucleotides, the CDR3 is TGCGCCAGCAGCTTGGGGCTGACAGGGGCGACCTACGAGCAGTACTTC.

This clonotype was found many times. The rearrangement uses TRBV2 and TRBJ1-4, with 8 bases fitting TRBD1. In germline, CDR1 is SNHLY, CDR2 FYNNEI. This CDR3 has 15 residues. V trimming: 5 bases; J trimming: 6 bases; junction bases outside the gene matches: 8. Here the CDR3 reads CASSRTGTGDEKLFF. CDR3 DNA sequence: TGTGCCAGCAGTAGAACCGGGACAGGCGATGAAAAACTGTTTTTT.